Following are 26 T cell receptor beta chains from one sample sequenced in a study of T cells of healthy individuals. MiXCR, run by TCRdb on the 5' RACE reads, gives a single entry per CDR3 protein. This table holds 41,000 or so distinct CDR3 sequences, roughly 4.3% found once. These receptors all stem from a human donor in good health.

This chain joins TRBV12-3 or TRBV12-4 and TRBJ2-7, with D perhaps assigned TRBD1 or TRBD2 (5 bases each). The CDR3 is 14 residues long. Trimming stripped 6 bases from V and 3 bases from J, with 15 bases between. The CDR3 loop reads CASSRGLGGYEQYF. CDR3 in DNA: TGTGCCAGCAGCCGAGGCCTTGGGGGCTACGAGCAGTACTTC.

The chain recombines TRBV25-1 with TRBJ2-7; no reliable D call. V was trimmed by 4 bases and J by 4 bases, leaving 5 bases between them. The germline CDR1 and CDR2 sequences are MGHDK and SYGVNS. The CDR3 runs to 11 residues. The CDR3 DNA is TGTGCCAGCAGTGCTTCATACGAGCAGTACTTC. This codes for CASSASYEQYF.

This clonotype was seen at least ten times. The chain links TRBV6-1 to TRBJ1-4, with 7 bases aligning to TRBD1. Germline loops: CDR1 MNHNS, CDR2 SASEGT. The CDR3 consists of 13 residues. With V trimmed by 8 bases and J by 4 bases, 4 bases remained unmatched. The CDR3 sequence is CASSGQNNEKLFF. In DNA form, the CDR3 reads TGTGCCAGCTCGGGACAGAATAATGAAAAACTGTTTTTT.

The chain combines TRBV27 with TRBJ2-1; possible D gene TRBD2, 5 bases. This CDR3 contains 16 residues. V was cut by 7 bases and J by 4 bases, with 20 bases left in between. Per the germline V gene, CDR1 is MNHEY and CDR2 is SMNVEV (reference sequence). Here the CDR3 reads CASTFIVGSGYNEQFF. CDR3 bases: TGTGCCAGCACCTTCATAGTGGGGTCGGGATACAATGAGCAGTTCTTC.

Only a few counts were recorded for this clonotype. The rearrangement joins TRBV11-2 to TRBJ1-2; a possible D gene is TRBD1 (6 bases). The V gene lost 3 bases and the J gene lost 6 bases, with 11 bases spanning the gap. This CDR3 is built from 13 residues. CDR1 is SGHAT and CDR2 is FQNNGV in the germline V gene. CDR3 loop: CASSFTGRNGYTF. In nucleotides, the CDR3 is TGTGCCAGCAGCTTCACAGGGAGAAATGGCTACACCTTC.

This clonotype has at least ten counts. This chain connects TRBV3-1 to TRBJ1-1; D unclear. In germline, CDR1 is LGHDT, CDR2 YNNKEL (reference sequence). V was pared by 3 bases and J by 1 base, with 9 bases between. The CDR3 totals 14 residues. DNA of the CDR3: TGTGCCAGCAGCCATACATTCCAGAACACTGAAGCTTTCTTT. This sequence encodes CASSHTFQNTEAFF.

This clonotype was seen ten or more times. The chain joins TRBV25-1 to TRBJ2-1; D is perhaps TRBD2 (6 bases). V lost 7 bases, J lost 7 bases, and 14 bases lay in between. In germline, CDR1 is MGHDK, CDR2 SYGVNS. The CDR3 is 13 amino acids. The CDR3 DNA sequence: TGTGCCAGCAAAAATATAGGAGGGAATGAGCAGTTCTTC. It specifies CASKNIGGNEQFF.

This clonotype was counted a few times. The rearrangement joins TRBV14 to TRBJ2-1, with a weak D call TRBD2 (6 bases). The germline V gene has CDR1 SGHDN and CDR2 FVKESK. V gave up 0 bases and J gave up 7 bases, with 16 bases separating them. There are 16 residues in the CDR3. The CDR3 loop reads CASSQDWLAWGNEQFF. CDR3 nucleotides: TGTGCCAGCAGCCAAGATTGGCTAGCGTGGGGGAATGAGCAGTTCTTC.

There are a few counts of this clonotype. V usage is TRBV20-1 and J usage is TRBJ2-1, with 8 bases aligning to TRBD2. The CDR3 has 16 amino acids. Germline CDR1 and CDR2: DFQATT and SNEGSKA (reference sequence). Losses at the gene ends were 1 base for V and 1 base for J; bases not matched to a gene: 6. The CDR3 DNA reads TGCAGTGCTAGAGCCCCTAGCGGGCATTCCTACAATGAGCAGTTCTTC. Translating it yields CSARAPSGHSYNEQFF.

This clonotype was detected ten times or more. The V and J genes are TRBV7-8 and TRBJ2-1; D gene uncertain. With 4 bases removed from V and 3 bases from J, the gap between germline ends came to 10 bases. Germline lookup yields CDR1 SGHVS and CDR2 FQNEAQ. The CDR3 has 14 amino acids. Here the CDR3 reads CASSSMSSYNEQFF. For the CDR3, the DNA is TGTGCCAGCAGCTCCATGTCGAGCTACAATGAGCAGTTCTTC. Based on the CDR3 plus reference TRBV7-8 and TRBJ2-1, the full variable domain is GAGVSQSPRYKVAKRGQDVALRCDPISGHVSLFWYQQALGQGPEFLTYFQNEAQLDKSGLPSDRFFAERPEGSVSTLKIQRTQQEDSAVYLCASSSMSSYNEQFFGPGTRLTVL.

This clonotype showed up many times. The rearrangement links TRBV20-1 to TRBJ2-5; no reliable D call. This CDR3 comprises 12 residues. Trimming removed 0 bases at V and 3 bases at J, with 5 bases between. Germline lookup yields CDR1 DFQATT and CDR2 SNEGSKA (reference sequence). Here the CDR3 DNA reads TGCAGTGCTAGAGATAGGAAAGAGACCCAGTACTTC. This gives the protein CSARDRKETQYF.

The rearrangement links TRBV20-1 to TRBJ1-5, with 7 bases identical to TRBD1. Germline V gives CDR1 DFQATT, CDR2 SNEGSKA (reference sequence). The CDR3 consists of 15 residues. J was trimmed by 1 base and V by 3 bases; bases with no gene match: 6. Here the CDR3 reads CSASFGTASNQPQHF. The CDR3 DNA is TGCAGTGCTAGTTTCGGGACAGCCAGCAATCAGCCCCAGCATTTT.

This clonotype was seen at least ten times. The chain links TRBV9 to TRBJ2-6; D might be TRBD2 (5 bases). The germline V gene has CDR1 SGDLS and CDR2 YYNGEE. This CDR3 comprises 15 residues. Trimming removed 2 bases at V and 4 bases at J, with 10 bases between. CDR3 bases: TGTGCCAGCAGCGTGTCGGGGTTGGGGGCCAACGTCCTGACTTTC. Translation gives CASSVSGLGANVLTF.

This clonotype has at least ten counts. The V call is TRBV4-1, the J call TRBJ2-7, with 7 nucleotides matching TRBD1. This CDR3 spans 14 amino acids. The V gene's germline CDR1 is MGHRA and CDR2 YSYEKL. Unmatched junction bases numbered 3, after V lost 2 bases and J lost 2 bases. The CDR3 nucleotides read TGCGCCAGCAGCCAAACGACAGGGACCTACGAGCAGTACTTC. This gives the protein CASSQTTGTYEQYF.

The CDR3 sequence is CASRGGLQGNTEAFF. DNA for the CDR3: TGTGCCAGCAGGGGAGGGTTACAGGGGAACACTGAAGCTTTCTTT. The chain joins TRBV2 to TRBJ1-1; weak D call: TRBD1 (6 bases). The CDR3 extends over 15 amino acids. The germline V gene encodes CDR1 SNHLY and CDR2 FYNNEI. The V end was cut by 6 bases, the J end by 1 base, with 15 bases between.

This clonotype occurred many times. V usage is TRBV27 and J usage is TRBJ2-1, with D maybe TRBD2 (5 bases). CDR3 length: 16 residues. CDR1 and CDR2 from the germline V gene are MNHEY and SMNVEV (reference sequence). V dropped 5 bases and J dropped 4 bases, with 18 bases sitting between them. The CDR3 DNA reads as TGTGCCAGCAGTACGTGGGAGAGACCCCCGTACAATGAGCAGTTCTTC. Its translation is CASSTWERPPYNEQFF.

At least ten counts were recorded for this clonotype. This chain uses TRBV20-1 with TRBJ2-1; D is uncertain. Germline lookup yields CDR1 DFQATT and CDR2 SNEGSKA (reference sequence). Trimming pared 0 bases from V and 4 bases from J, leaving 13 bases between. CDR3 length: 15 residues. For the CDR3, the DNA is TGCAGTGCTAGAGAGTTCCTTGGGTCTTACAATGAGCAGTTCTTC. Amino acids: CSAREFLGSYNEQFF.

This clonotype was picked up many times. The rearrangement uses TRBV2 and TRBJ1-1; D remains unclear. V was cut by 8 bases and J by 6 bases, with 13 bases left in between. The germline gives CDR1 SNHLY, CDR2 FYNNEI. The CDR3 length is 12 residues. The CDR3 sequence: CASFSVAPEAFF. The CDR3 bases are TGTGCCAGCTTTTCAGTGGCTCCTGAAGCTTTCTTT.

The table lists this clonotype with many counts. This chain's CDR3 is CASSAPLAGGSYEQFF. Written as DNA, the CDR3 is TGTGCCAGCAGCGCCCCCCTAGCGGGAGGGTCATATGAGCAGTTCTTC. The rearrangement joins TRBV11-2 to TRBJ2-1; 12 bases align to TRBD2. This CDR3 comprises 16 residues. The V segment lost 5 bases and the J segment 8 bases; nucleotides outside the gene matches: 10. Looked up from germline, CDR1 is SGHAT and CDR2 is FQNNGV.

This clonotype appeared many times. The chain links TRBV4-3 to TRBJ1-4; tentative D call: TRBD1 (5 bases). Germline CDR1 and CDR2: LGHNA and YSLEER. The CDR3 loop spans 19 amino acids. V gave up 0 bases and J gave up 3 bases, with 20 bases separating them. Here the CDR3 reads CASSQERGRIASANEKLFF. The CDR3 bases are TGCGCCAGCAGCCAAGAAAGGGGAAGGATAGCGTCGGCTAATGAAAAACTGTTTTTT.

This clonotype has a handful of counts. V and J are TRBV10-3 and TRBJ2-1, with 10 bases matching TRBD1. With V trimmed by 4 bases and J by 2 bases, 5 bases remained unmatched. This CDR3 has 16 amino acids. Germline loops: CDR1 ENHRY, CDR2 SYGVKD. The CDR3 DNA sequence: TGTGCCATCAGTGCCTCCGGGACAGGGGCCTACAATGAGCAGTTCTTC. Translating gives CAISASGTGAYNEQFF.

This clonotype was found many times. DNA of the CDR3: TGTGCCAGCAACCTAGAGGGACAGGCCTACGAGCAGTACTTC. Residues: CASNLEGQAYEQYF. The chain links TRBV9 to TRBJ2-7; 8 bases are a match to TRBD1. V shed 6 bases, J shed 2 bases, and the junction held 7 bases outside the gene matches. Per germline, CDR1 SGDLS and CDR2 YYNGEE. The CDR3 runs 14 residues.

At least ten counts were recorded for this clonotype. The genes are TRBV27 and TRBJ2-1; no clear D. In germline, CDR1 is MNHEY, CDR2 SMNVEV (reference sequence). The V end was cut by 3 bases, the J end by 4 bases, with 7 bases between. The CDR3 spans 13 residues. This CDR3 reads CASSFDGYNEQFF. The CDR3 bases are TGTGCCAGCAGTTTTGACGGGTACAATGAGCAGTTCTTC.

This clonotype was seen ten or more times. The chain links TRBV20-1 to TRBJ2-5, with TRBD2 matching over 15 bases. The CDR3 has 16 residues. The V segment lost 5 bases and the J segment 0 bases; nucleotides outside the gene matches: 4. Germline loops: CDR1 DFQATT, CDR2 SNEGSKA (reference sequence). The CDR3 DNA sequence: TGCAGTGCTCGGACTAGCGGGAGGGGGTACCAAGAGACCCAGTACTTC. Its translation is CSARTSGRGYQETQYF.

This clonotype was seen repeatedly, ten times or more. This chain joins TRBV7-6 and TRBJ1-2, with a weak D call TRBD1 (5 bases). The CDR3 is 15 amino acids. With 1 base removed from V and 3 bases from J, the gap between germline ends came to 12 bases. From germline, CDR1 is SGHVS and CDR2 FNYEAQ. In DNA form, the CDR3 reads TGTGCCAGCAGCTTAGATGCAGGGAACTACTATGGCTACACCTTC. It codes for CASSLDAGNYYGYTF.

V usage is TRBV5-6 and J usage is TRBJ2-4; D unresolved. Looked up from germline, CDR1 is SGHDT and CDR2 is YYEEEE. The CDR3 is made up of 16 amino acids. Trimming took 1 base from V and 1 from J, leaving 12 bases between them. CDR3 residues: CASSLYSARAKNIQYF. The CDR3 bases are TGTGCCAGCAGCTTGTATTCCGCTAGGGCCAAAAACATTCAGTACTTC.